Below, 22 T cell receptor beta chains from the same sample are listed, as sequenced in a study of cytomegalovirus exposure and HLA in healthy donors. The study ran its PCR with 60 Vbeta and 13 Jbeta primers. Libraries were prepared by immunoSEQ multiplex PCR; TCRdb keeps only in-frame clonotypes and omits some of them. This listing includes tens of thousands of clones. The sequenced sample consisted of PBMCs. The receptors come from a woman in her thirties or forties in good health and CMV-seropositive.

The V and J genes are TRBV6-5 and TRBJ2-7, with 7 bases matching TRBD1. Looked up from germline, CDR1 is MNHEY and CDR2 is SVGAGI. V gave up 5 bases and J gave up 2 bases; unmatched junction bases: 0. The CDR3 runs to 12 residues. The CDR3: CASSQGAYEQYF. DNA for the CDR3: TGTGCCAGCAGTCAGGGGGCCTACGAGCAGTACTTC.

The chain joins TRBV2 to TRBJ1-1; D uncertain. CDR1 is SNHLY, CDR2 FYNNEI, per germline. CDR3 length equals 12 residues. Deletions cut 7 bases from V and 1 base from J, with 7 bases between. CDR3 residues: CASMLGNTEAFF. Here the CDR3 DNA reads TGTGCCAGCATGCTCGGGAACACTGAAGCTTTCTTT. Full variable domain (missing parts from reference TRBV2 and TRBJ1-1): EPEVTQTPSHQVTQMGQEVILRCVPISNHLYFYWYRQILGQKVEFLVSFYNNEISEKSEIFDDQFSVERPDGSNFTLKIRSTKLEDSAMYFCASMLGNTEAFFGQGTRLTVV.

This chain connects TRBV6-1 to TRBJ1-1; D is unclear. The V end lost 11 bases, the J end lost 0 bases, and 13 bases lay between the germline ends. The CDR3 runs to 13 residues. Germline values: CDR1 MNHNS, CDR2 SASEGT. CDR3 amino acids: CAVRGRLNTEAFF. CDR3 nucleotide sequence: TGTGCCGTGAGAGGCCGCTTGAACACTGAAGCTTTCTTT.

The chain has TRBV28 and TRBJ2-1, with 7 positions matching TRBD1. This CDR3 spans 19 amino acids. The germline gives CDR1 MDHEN, CDR2 SYDVKM. V lost 3 bases and J lost 3; bases outside the gene matches: 17. CDR3 nucleotides: TGTGCCAGCAGTTTGAACGGACAGGCCTTTCGACTACACTACAATGAGCAGTTCTTC. Translated: CASSLNGQAFRLHYNEQFF.

The chain combines TRBV19 with TRBJ1-5; tentatively, D is TRBD1 (6 bases). Germline lookup yields CDR1 LNHDA and CDR2 SQIVND (reference sequence). V was clipped by 6 bases and J by 5 bases, with 11 bases between them. The CDR3 extends over 13 amino acids. CDR3 sequence (DNA): TGTGCCAGTAGCCACAGGGTCGATCAGCCCCAGCATTTT. Encoded protein: CASSHRVDQPQHF.

The chain employs TRBV11-1 and TRBJ1-6, with D possibly being TRBD1 (6 bases). V was pared by 5 bases and J by 0 bases, with 17 bases between. The CDR3 is 18 residues long. Germline V lookup: CDR1 SGHAT, CDR2 FQDESV (reference sequence). The CDR3 DNA reads as TGTGCCAGCAGCCCATCGGGGACATTGAGCTCCTATAATTCACCCCTCCACTTT. Its translation is CASSPSGTLSSYNSPLHF.

Points on this clone: This sample also contains other DNA sequences that code for the same CDR3. This sequence joins TRBV7-2 and TRBJ2-7; D may be TRBD2 (6 bases). Germline lookup yields CDR1 SGHTA and CDR2 FQGNSA. The CDR3 totals 14 residues. The germline V and J ends were trimmed by 5 bases and 5 bases, with 16 bases remaining between them. DNA for the CDR3: TGTGCCAGCAGCCTCGAGACTAGTACCCACGAGCAGTACTTC. This sequence encodes CASSLETSTHEQYF. The whole variable domain, remainder taken from reference TRBV7-2 and TRBJ2-7, is GAGVSQSPSNKVTEKGKDVELRCDPISGHTALYWYRQSLGQGLEFLIYFQGNSAPDKSGLPSDRFSAERTGGSVSTLTIQRTQQEDSAVYLCASSLETSTHEQYFGPGTRLTVT.

The gene calls are TRBV27 and TRBJ1-2, with a tentative D call TRBD1 (5 bases). The CDR3 is 15 residues long. Per the germline V gene, CDR1 is MNHEY and CDR2 is SMNVEV (reference sequence). Deletions cut 5 bases from V and 2 bases from J, with 15 bases between. In nucleotides, the CDR3 is TGTGCCAGCAGTCCTCTAGAACAGGTGAACTATGGCTACACCTTC. Translated, it gives CASSPLEQVNYGYTF.

This chain links TRBV6-1 with TRBJ2-7; possible D gene TRBD1, 6 bases. V shed 11 bases and J shed 1 base, with 15 bases lying between them. The CDR3 sequence is 13 residues long. Germline V CDR1 and CDR2: MNHNS, SASEGT. In DNA form, the CDR3 reads TGTGCCGGGGGCTCCTCGGGTTCCTACGAGCAGTACTTC. Encoded protein: CAGGSSGSYEQYF.

The chain couples TRBV7-3 to TRBJ2-3; D is uncertain. This CDR3 has 12 residues. V gave up 3 bases and J gave up 4 bases, with 5 bases separating them. Germline V gives CDR1 SGHTA, CDR2 FQGTGA. The CDR3 nucleotides read TGTGCCAGCAGCTTGAGCTCAGATACGCAGTATTTT. The encoded protein is CASSLSSDTQYF.

The rearrangement joins TRBV6-4 to TRBJ1-2; the match to TRBD1 covers 8 bases. Germline V gives CDR1 MRHNA, CDR2 SNTAGT. The junction had 7 bases not matched to a gene; V was cut back by 9 bases and J by 4 bases. The CDR3 sequence is 13 residues long. CDR3 nucleotides: TGTGCCAGTCAGGGGGCGCCGGGCTATGGCTACACCTTC. It translates to CASQGAPGYGYTF.

The rearrangement links TRBV5-5 to TRBJ1-2; unclear D gene. This CDR3 comprises 14 residues. Trimming took off 0 bases at V and 4 bases at J, with 10 bases between the two ends. CDR1 and CDR2 from the germline V gene are SGHKS and YYEKEE (reference sequence). The CDR3 DNA reads TGTGCCAGCAGCTTGGGACTAACCCCCTATGGCTACACCTTC. As protein: CASSLGLTPYGYTF.

This chain joins TRBV4-2 and TRBJ2-1; TRBD2 matches 10 bases. Unmatched junction bases numbered 2, after V lost 0 bases and J lost 6 bases. The length of the CDR3 is 15 residues. CDR1 and CDR2 (germline): LGHNA, YNFKEQ. CDR3 coding DNA: TGTGCCAGCAGCCAAGAAGCGGGGGGGCCCAATGAGCAGTTCTTC. Protein sequence: CASSQEAGGPNEQFF.

The V gene is TRBV19, the J gene TRBJ2-3; D may be TRBD2 (5 bases). Deletions cut 5 bases from V and 6 bases from J, with 15 bases between. CDR3 length: 14 amino acids. CDR1 LNHDA and CDR2 SQIVND come from the germline V gene (reference sequence). In DNA, the CDR3 is TGTGCCAGTAGTCCGAGAGGGCGTGGGGATACGCAGTATTTT. The encoded protein is CASSPRGRGDTQYF.

The chain carries TRBV11-2 and TRBJ2-2; 13 nucleotides agree with TRBD2. The CDR3 is 17 residues long. CDR1 and CDR2 from the germline V gene are SGHAT and FQNNGV. J was trimmed by 7 bases and V by 5 bases; bases with no gene match: 10. Written as DNA, the CDR3 is TGTGCCAGCAGCCGATCCGGGACTAGCGGGACGGGCGGGGAGCTGTTTTTT. Translating it yields CASSRSGTSGTGGELFF.

This sequence joins TRBV6-6 and TRBJ2-7, with TRBD2 matching 12 bases. Germline V CDR1 and CDR2: MNHNY, SVGAGI (reference sequence). V lost 3 bases, J lost 7 bases, and 7 bases stayed unmatched. The CDR3 covers 15 residues. DNA of the CDR3: TGTGCCAGCAGTTATGGGAGACTAGCGGGAGTTGAGCAGTACTTC. It translates to CASSYGRLAGVEQYF.

This sequence joins TRBV19 and TRBJ1-2; possible D gene TRBD1, 6 bases. Per germline, CDR1 LNHDA and CDR2 SQIVND (reference sequence). CDR3 size: 13 residues. Trimming shortened V by 10 bases and J by 7 bases, and 19 bases separated the two germline ends. The CDR3 DNA follows: TGTGCCACCCAGGGGTCCAGGGATGGTGGCTACACCTTC. Encoded protein: CATQGSRDGGYTF.

The V and J genes are TRBV2 and TRBJ2-2; the match to TRBD2 covers 7 bases. Germline loops: CDR1 SNHLY, CDR2 FYNNEI. V dropped 6 bases and J dropped 6; count of bases not matched to a gene: 13. CDR3 length equals 16 residues. The CDR3 DNA sequence: TGTGCCAGCAGCCCCCTAAGCGGGGAAGCTGCCGGGGAGCTGTTTTTT. Its translation is CASSPLSGEAAGELFF.

The chain is built from TRBV5-1 and TRBJ2-3; 10 bases are a match to TRBD2. With V trimmed by 1 base and J by 2 bases, 7 bases remained unmatched. Germline loops: CDR1 SGHRS, CDR2 YFSETQ. CDR3 length: 17 amino acids. The chain's CDR3 is CASSLRSSGSTTDTQYF. The CDR3 region has the DNA TGCGCCAGCAGCTTGCGGTCTAGCGGGAGTACCACAGATACGCAGTATTTT.

The chain joins TRBV29-1 to TRBJ2-3; 9 nucleotides align to TRBD1. This CDR3 is built from 14 residues. After removal of 6 bases from V and 3 bases from J, the junction contained 7 bases not matched to a gene. Per germline, CDR1 SQVTM and CDR2 ANQGSEA. The CDR3 coding sequence is TGCAGCGTACCGGGACAGGGTAAAACAGATACGCAGTATTTT. Translation gives CSVPGQGKTDTQYF.

Written as DNA, the CDR3 is TGTGCCAGCAGCTTCGGGACCGGAGGGCAGCAGTACTTC. It encodes CASSFGTGGQQYF. J is TRBJ2-7 and V is TRBV7-6, with D possibly being TRBD2 (6 bases). CDR1 is SGHVS, CDR2 FNYEAQ, per germline. Deletions cut 3 bases from V and 8 bases from J, with 14 bases between. This CDR3 is built from 13 residues.

The chain links TRBV2 to TRBJ2-1; no clear D gene. Per the germline V gene, CDR1 is SNHLY and CDR2 is FYNNEI. This CDR3 contains 17 residues. V was clipped by 9 bases and J by 0 bases, with 21 bases between them. CDR3 nucleotides: TGTGCCAGACAGTTGCGAGACCCTGTAGACTCCTACAATGAGCAGTTCTTC. Translation gives CARQLRDPVDSYNEQFF.